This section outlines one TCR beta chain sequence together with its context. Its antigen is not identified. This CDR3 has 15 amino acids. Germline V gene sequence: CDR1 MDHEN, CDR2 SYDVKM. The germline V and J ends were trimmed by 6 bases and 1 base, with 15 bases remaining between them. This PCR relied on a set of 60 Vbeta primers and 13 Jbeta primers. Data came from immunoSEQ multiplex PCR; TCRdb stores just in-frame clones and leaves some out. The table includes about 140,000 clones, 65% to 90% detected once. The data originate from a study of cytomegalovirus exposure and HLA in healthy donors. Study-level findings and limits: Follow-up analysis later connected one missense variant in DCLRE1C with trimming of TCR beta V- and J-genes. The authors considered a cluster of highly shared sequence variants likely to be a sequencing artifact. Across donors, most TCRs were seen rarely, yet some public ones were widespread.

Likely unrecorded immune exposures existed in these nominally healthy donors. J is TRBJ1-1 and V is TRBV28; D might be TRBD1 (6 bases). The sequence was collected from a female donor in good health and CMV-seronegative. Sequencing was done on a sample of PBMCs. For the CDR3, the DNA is TGTGCCAGCAGGGTTTCAACAGGGTCGAACACTGAAGCTTTCTTT. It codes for CASRVSTGSNTEAFF.